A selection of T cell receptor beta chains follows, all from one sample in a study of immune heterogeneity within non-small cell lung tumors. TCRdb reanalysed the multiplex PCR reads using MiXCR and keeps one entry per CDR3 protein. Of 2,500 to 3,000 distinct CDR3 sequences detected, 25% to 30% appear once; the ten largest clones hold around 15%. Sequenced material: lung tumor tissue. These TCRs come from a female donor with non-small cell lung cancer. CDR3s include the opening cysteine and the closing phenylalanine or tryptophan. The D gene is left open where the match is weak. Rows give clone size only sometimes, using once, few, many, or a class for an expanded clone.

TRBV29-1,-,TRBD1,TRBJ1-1,CSVPQGSGAFF,TGCAGCGTCCCACAGGGGAGCGGAGCTTTCTTT
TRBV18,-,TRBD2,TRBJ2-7,CASSPALAGVYEQYF,TGTGCCAGCTCACCAGCTCTAGCGGGAGTATACGAGCAGTACTTC
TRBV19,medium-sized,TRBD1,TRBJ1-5,CASRRTGSNQPQHF,TGTGCCAGTAGACGGACAGGGAGCAATCAGCCCCAGCATTTT
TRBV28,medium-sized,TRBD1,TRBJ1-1,CASSLGQATEAFF,TGTGCCAGCAGTTTAGGACAGGCCACTGAAGCTTTCTTT
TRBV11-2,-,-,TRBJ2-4,CASSLRDIQYF,TGTGCCAGCAGTCTCCGTGACATTCAGTACTTC
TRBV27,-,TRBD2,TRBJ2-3,CASRPTLAGVIPDTQYF,TGTGCCAGCAGGCCGACCCTAGCGGGAGTCATCCCAGATACGCAGTATTTT
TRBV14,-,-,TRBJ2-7,CASSQGRYEQYF,TGTGCCAGCAGCCAGGGAAGATACGAGCAGTACTTC
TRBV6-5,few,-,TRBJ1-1,CASSYSRGREAFF,TGTGCCAGCAGTTACTCGCGCGGGCGTGAAGCTTTCTTT
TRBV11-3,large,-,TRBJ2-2,CASSLGMGGNTGELFF,TGTGCCAGCAGCTTAGGGATGGGCGGGAACACCGGGGAGCTGTTTTTT
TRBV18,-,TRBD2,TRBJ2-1,CASSPNGRALNEQFF,TGTGCCAGCTCACCAAACGGGAGGGCCCTCAATGAGCAGTTCTTC
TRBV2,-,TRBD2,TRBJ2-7,CASSEAMGLAVYYEKYF,TGTGCCAGCAGTGAGGCGATGGGGCTAGCGGTCTACTACGAGAAGTACTTC
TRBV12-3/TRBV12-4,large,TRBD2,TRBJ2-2,CAISLAGTGELFF,TGTGCCATCTCCTTAGCGGGAACCGGGGAGCTGTTTTTT
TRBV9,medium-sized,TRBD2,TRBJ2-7,CASSVAPTSGRPPYEQYF,TGTGCCAGCAGCGTAGCTCCGACTAGCGGGAGGCCTCCCTACGAGCAGTACTTC
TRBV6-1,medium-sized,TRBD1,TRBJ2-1,CASRTGFSYNEQFF,TGTGCCAGCAGGACAGGGTTCTCCTACAATGAGCAGTTCTTC
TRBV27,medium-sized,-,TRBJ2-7,CASSLTGGEQYF,TGTGCCAGCAGTTTAACGGGTGGCGAGCAGTACTTC
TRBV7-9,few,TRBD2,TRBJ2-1,CASTLTGGGNEQFF,TGTGCGTCCACTCTAACGGGAGGGGGCAATGAGCAGTTCTTC
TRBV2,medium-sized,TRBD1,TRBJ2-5,CASSEATTGTGETQYF,TGTGCCAGCAGTGAAGCGACGACCGGGACAGGGGAGACCCAGTACTTC
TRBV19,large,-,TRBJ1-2,CASSILRPGAYGYTF,TGTGCCAGTAGTATCCTCCGACCAGGGGCCTATGGCTACACCTTC
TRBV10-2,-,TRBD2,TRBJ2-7,CASSESTAGVAYEQYF,TGCGCCAGCAGTGAGTCGACAGCGGGAGTCGCCTACGAGCAGTACTTC
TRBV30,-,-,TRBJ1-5,CAWRHSGGGQPQHF,TGTGCCTGGAGGCACAGCGGCGGGGGCCAGCCCCAGCATTTT
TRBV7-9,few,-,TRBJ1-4,CASSFAEKLFF,TGTGCCAGCAGCTTTGCTGAAAAACTGTTTTTT
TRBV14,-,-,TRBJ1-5,CASSQRAGADQPQHF,TGTGCCAGCAGCCAACGTGCGGGGGCTGATCAGCCCCAGCATTTT
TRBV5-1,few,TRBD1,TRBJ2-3,CASSVGQGGDTQYF,TGCGCCAGCAGCGTGGGACAGGGAGGAGATACGCAGTATTTT
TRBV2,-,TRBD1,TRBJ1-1,CASSKSGRQGAWDTEAFF,TGTGCCAGCAGCAAAAGCGGTCGGCAGGGGGCATGGGACACTGAAGCTTTCTTT
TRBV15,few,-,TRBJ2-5,CATSKTGEIGETQYF,TGTGCCACCAGCAAAACTGGAGAAATTGGAGAGACCCAGTACTTC
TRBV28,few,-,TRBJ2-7,CASSLWGTSYEQYF,TGTGCCAGCAGTTTGTGGGGGACCTCCTACGAGCAGTACTTC
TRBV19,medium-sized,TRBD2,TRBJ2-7,CASSGLGLAGDRGEQYF,TGTGCCAGTAGTGGCCTCGGACTAGCGGGAGACCGAGGCGAGCAGTACTTC
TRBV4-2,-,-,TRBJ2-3,CASSQDDPGPLYADTQYF,TGTGCCAGCAGCCAAGATGACCCGGGACCCCTATACGCAGATACGCAGTATTTT
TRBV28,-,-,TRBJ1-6,CASSSPGYSPLHF,TGTGCCAGCAGTTCTCCAGGGTATTCACCCCTCCACTTT
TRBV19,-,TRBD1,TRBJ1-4,CAISIGGGAGEKLFF,TGTGCCATTAGTATTGGAGGGGGCGCCGGAGAAAAACTGTTTTTT
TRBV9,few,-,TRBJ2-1,CASSATTRRNEQFF,TGTGCCAGCAGCGCGACAACAAGACGGAATGAGCAGTTCTTC
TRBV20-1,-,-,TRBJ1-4,CSARDRSNEKLLF,TGCAGTGCTAGAGACAGGAGCAATGAAAAACTGCTTTTT
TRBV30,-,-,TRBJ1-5,CAWSGRTGPLNQPQHF,TGTGCCTGGAGTGGCCGAACAGGGCCCCTCAATCAGCCCCAGCATTTT
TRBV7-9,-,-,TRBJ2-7,CASSPSPLEGDRSYEQYF,TGTGCCAGCAGCCCAAGTCCCCTGGAGGGAGACCGCTCCTACGAGCAGTACTTC
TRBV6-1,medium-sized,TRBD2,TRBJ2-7,CASSTRTSGRPSYEQYF,TGTGCCAGCAGTACCCGGACTAGCGGGAGACCCTCCTACGAGCAGTACTTC
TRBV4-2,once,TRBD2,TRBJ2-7,CASSQDPSGTEQYF,TGTGCCAGCAGCCAAGATCCTAGCGGGACCGAGCAGTACTTC
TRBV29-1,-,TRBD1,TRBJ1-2,CSVEDGYGTGDRYGYTF,TGCAGCGTTGAAGATGGGTACGGGACAGGGGACCGCTATGGCTACACCTTC
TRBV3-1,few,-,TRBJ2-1,CASSQDPTQLNEQFF,TGTGCCAGCAGCCAAGATCCAACTCAACTCAATGAGCAGTTCTTC
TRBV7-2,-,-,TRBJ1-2,CASSLDRVNTQNGGYTF,TGTGCCAGCAGCTTAGATAGAGTAAACACCCAAAACGGAGGCTACACCTTC
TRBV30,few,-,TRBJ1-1,CAWSVLGQGSTEAFF,TGTGCCTGGAGTGTACTAGGGCAGGGAAGCACTGAAGCTTTCTTT
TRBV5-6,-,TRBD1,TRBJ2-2,CASSPGTGDTGELFF,TGTGCCAGCAGCCCGGGAACAGGGGACACCGGGGAGCTGTTTTTT
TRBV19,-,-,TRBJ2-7,CASSTPSVGSYEQYF,TGTGCCAGTAGTACACCCTCGGTAGGTTCCTACGAGCAGTACTTC
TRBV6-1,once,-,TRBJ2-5,CASSEGAVRGTQYF,TGTGCCAGCAGTGAAGGGGCAGTGCGAGGGACCCAGTACTTC
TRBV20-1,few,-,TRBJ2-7,CSASATSYEQYF,TGCAGTGCTAGCGCCACTAGTTACGAGCAGTACTTC
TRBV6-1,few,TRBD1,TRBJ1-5,CASRTTGVRQPQHF,TGTGCCAGCAGGACTACAGGGGTACGGCAGCCCCAGCATTTT